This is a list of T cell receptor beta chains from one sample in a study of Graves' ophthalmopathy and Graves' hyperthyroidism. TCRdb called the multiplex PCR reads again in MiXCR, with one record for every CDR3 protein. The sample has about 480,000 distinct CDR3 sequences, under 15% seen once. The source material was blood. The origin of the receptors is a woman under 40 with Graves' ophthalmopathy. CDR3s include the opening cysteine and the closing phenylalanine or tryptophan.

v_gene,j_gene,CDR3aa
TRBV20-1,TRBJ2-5,CSAPSTGLPGETQYF
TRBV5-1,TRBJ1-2,CASSWDNPTMVGRSYTF
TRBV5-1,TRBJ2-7,CASRASGGSYEQYF
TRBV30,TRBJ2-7,CAWSGLGRSIYEQYF
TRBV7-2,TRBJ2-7,CASSWTSGRSSYEQYF
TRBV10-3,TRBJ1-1,CAISDSYTEAFF
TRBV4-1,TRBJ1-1,CASSQDNGVEAFF
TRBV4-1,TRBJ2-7,CASSQNSQGRDEQYF
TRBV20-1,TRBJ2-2,CSTGQGAGELFF
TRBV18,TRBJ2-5,CASSPGIEETQYF
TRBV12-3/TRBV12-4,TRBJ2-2,CASSGQGYTGELFF
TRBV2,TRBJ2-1,CASILDRLYNEQFF
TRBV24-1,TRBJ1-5,CATSAVGPGRDQPQHF
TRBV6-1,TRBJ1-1,CASSELGGVGEAFF
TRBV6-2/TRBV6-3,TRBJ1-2,CASSYEGDHTF
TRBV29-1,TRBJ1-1,CSVTGRALRTEAFF
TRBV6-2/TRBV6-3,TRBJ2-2,CASKRPSRATGELFF
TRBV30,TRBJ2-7,CAWSRGGPEQYF
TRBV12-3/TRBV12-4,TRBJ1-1,CAGSPTVNTEAFF
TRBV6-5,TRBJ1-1,CASRVRQGSNTEAFF
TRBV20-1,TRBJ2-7,CSARPPGTNTYEQYF
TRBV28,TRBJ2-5,CASEKLSSQETQYF
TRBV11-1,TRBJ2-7,CAYRGPYEQYF
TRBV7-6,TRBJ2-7,CASRAGLALAGEQYF
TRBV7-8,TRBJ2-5,CASSFPPGRRQETQYF
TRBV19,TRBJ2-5,CASSIGTARTSGRRETQYF
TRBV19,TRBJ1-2,CASSISWTGSNGYTF
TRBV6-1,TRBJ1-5,CASSDGAGLNQPQHF
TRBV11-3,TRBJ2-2,CASSLGRQSGELFF
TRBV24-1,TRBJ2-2,CATRDSNTGELFF
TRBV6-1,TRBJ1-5,CASRARGGDSNQPQHF
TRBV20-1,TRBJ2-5,CSARDLEAGVIFQETQYF
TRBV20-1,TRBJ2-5,CSASEDALGQETQYF
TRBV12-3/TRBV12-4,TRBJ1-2,CASTWGRHGGGYTF
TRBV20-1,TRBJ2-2,CSARPQGRNTGELFF
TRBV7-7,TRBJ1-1,CASSAGQKLPFLGTEAFF
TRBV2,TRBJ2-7,CASSDTDPPIYEQYF
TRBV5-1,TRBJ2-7,CASSLEPSGRFYEQYF
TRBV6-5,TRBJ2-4,CASSYQNIQYF
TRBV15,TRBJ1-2,CATSSPGQAFYGYTF
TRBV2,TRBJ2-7,CASTGSQASYEQYF